This T cell receptor beta chain was documented in a study of CD8 T cells in ankylosing spondylitis. TCRdb reprocessed the 5' RACE reads with MiXCR, giving one entry per CDR3 protein. The sample yields 9,500 to 10,000 distinct CDR3 sequences, approximately 5.9% seen once. This clonotype was detected ten times or more. Sequencing was performed on blood, either unsorted or a sorted T cell fraction (not recorded which). This sequence originates from a female donor with ankylosing spondylitis or in good health (not recorded which).

The CDR3 protein is CASSPQRGVGTDTQYF. In nucleotides, the CDR3 is TGTGCCAGCAGCCCCCAACGGGGGGTTGGCACAGATACGCAGTATTTT. The genes are TRBV9 and TRBJ2-3; the match to TRBD2 covers 7 bases. The V gene's germline CDR1 is SGDLS and CDR2 YYNGEE. J gave up 1 base and V 4 bases, and 9 bases lay outside the gene matches. CDR3 length: 16 residues.